The rows below give T cell receptor beta chains drawn from one sample of a study of blood T cell repertoires in COVID-19. Repertoires were generated with immunoSEQ multiplex PCR, while TCRdb's copy carries only in-frame clones and drops some. The data hold 150,000 or so clones, with 80% to 90% observed a single time. The sequenced sample was peripheral blood. Receptors originate from a man aged 18 to 30 with COVID-19, enrolled during active disease. Each CDR3 is given with its conserved first and last residue. D genes are given only for firm matches. Size is omitted from some rows. Given values are once, few, many or a class for expanded clones.

j_call | clone_size | d_call | v_call | cdr3_nt | cdr3_aa
TRBJ2-7 | - | TRBD2 | TRBV27 | TGTGCCAGCAGTTTATCGGGGAGGGCCTACGAGCAGTACTTC | CASSLSGRAYEQYF
TRBJ2-1 | - | TRBD2 | TRBV27 | TGTGCCAGCAGGGCACCGGTGGTTGCCGGGAGGGGCAATGAGCAGTTCTTC | CASRAPVVAGRGNEQFF
TRBJ1-2 | - | TRBD1 | TRBV28 | TGTGCCAGCAGTTTATCCCCGACAGGGCTCTATGGCTACACCTTC | CASSLSPTGLYGYTF
TRBJ2-6 | - | TRBD2 | TRBV13 | TGTGCCAGCAGCCCAGATTGGACTAGCGGCCGAGAAACTGGGGCCAACGTCCTGACTTTC | CASSPDWTSGRETGANVLTF
TRBJ1-1 | - | - | TRBV27 | TGTGCCAGCAGTTTGGGGGGGCGGACTGAAGCTTTCTTT | CASSLGGRTEAFF
TRBJ2-2 | few | TRBD2 | TRBV7-7 | TGTGCTAGCAGCTTGGTCCAGCGGGGCGGGGAGCTGTTTTTT | CASSLVQRGGELFF
TRBJ1-1 | once | - | TRBV21-1 | TGTGCCAGCAGCAAAGTGGACAGTCAAGGGACTGAAGCTTTCTTT | CASSKVDSQGTEAFF
TRBJ2-2 | - | TRBD2 | TRBV4-2 | TGTGCCAGCAGCCAAGATGCGGGACTAGCGGGAGTTTGGAACACCGGGGAGCTGTTTTTT | CASSQDAGLAGVWNTGELFF
TRBJ1-4 | - | TRBD1 | TRBV28 | TGTGCCAGCAGTAAAGACAGGGGCGGAACTAATGAAAAACTGTTTTTT | CASSKDRGGTNEKLFF
TRBJ2-1 | - | - | TRBV4-1 | TGCGCCAGCAGTCGGGGCGGGGATTACAATGAGCAGTTCTTC | CASSRGGDYNEQFF
TRBJ2-2 | - | TRBD2 | TRBV6-5 | TGTGCCAGCAGTTACCCACTAGCGGGAGAAAGCGGGGAGCTGTTTTTT | CASSYPLAGESGELFF
TRBJ1-5 | - | TRBD1 | TRBV28 | TGTGCCAGCATAACAGGGGCAAATCAGCCCCAGCATTTT | CASITGANQPQHF
TRBJ2-3 | - | - | TRBV7-7 | TGTGCCAGCAGCCGGTCCCCGGGTGGGGGCGTAGATACGCAGTATTTT | CASSRSPGGGVDTQYF
TRBJ2-1 | - | - | TRBV4-3 | TGCGCCAGCAGCCAAGATAGCCGGGTTAATGAGCAGTTCTTC | CASSQDSRVNEQFF
TRBJ1-1 | - | - | TRBV19 | TGTGCCAGTAGTATAGTTGCCGGGAGGAGTACTGAAGCTTTCTTT | CASSIVAGRSTEAFF
TRBJ2-3 | - | TRBD2 | TRBV7-2 | TGTGCCAGCAGCCATACTAGCGGGAGGGGAGATACGCAGTATTTT | CASSHTSGRGDTQYF
TRBJ2-7 | once | TRBD2 | TRBV28 | TGTGCCAGCAGGTTCCGGGGGGCCTACGAGCAGTACTTC | CASRFRGAYEQYF
TRBJ2-7 | - | - | TRBV7-2 | TGTGCCAGCAGCTTAGTTTGGCAGGGGGGCTACGAGCAGTACTTC | CASSLVWQGGYEQYF
TRBJ2-7 | - | TRBD1 | TRBV5-1 | TGCGCCAGCAATTTTGGGACAGGGGCCCCCGAGCAGTACTTC | CASNFGTGAPEQYF
TRBJ1-4 | few | - | TRBV30 | TGTGCCTGGAGTGTAATTGGAGGAGGGGAAAAACTGTTTTTT | CAWSVIGGGEKLFF
TRBJ2-5 | - | - | TRBV18 | TGTGCCAGCTCACCACCGCTCCGGGCCCGGGAGTGGGAGACCCAGTACTTC | CASSPPLRAREWETQYF
TRBJ2-3 | - | - | TRBV6-5 | TGTGCCAGCAGTTCGCGGTCACGAAACCTCGCAGATACGCAGTATTTT | CASSSRSRNLADTQYF
TRBJ1-1 | - | - | TRBV25-1 | TGTGCCAGCAGTGAGGTCGGGAGGGCTTTCTTT | CASSEVGRAFF
TRBJ2-7 | - | TRBD2 | TRBV10-3 | TGTGCCACTAACCCTTTTGGCGGGAGAAGCTCCTACGAGCAGTACTTC | CATNPFGGRSSYEQYF
TRBJ2-4 | - | - | TRBV28 | TGTGCCAGCAGCCCACCGGGTGGCAGGGTACCGTACTTC | CASSPPGGRVPYF
TRBJ1-1 | - | - | TRBV20-1 | TGCAGTGCACAATTACAGGGCCAAGCTTTCTTT | CSAQLQGQAFF
TRBJ2-3 | - | - | TRBV30 | TGTGCCTGGAGTGTAGGCGGGACGGGCGCAGATACGCAGTATTTT | CAWSVGGTGADTQYF
TRBJ2-7 | - | TRBD1 | TRBV5-4 | TGTGCCAGCAGCGGCACCGGACAGGGGGCGCCCGAGCAGTACTTC | CASSGTGQGAPEQYF
TRBJ2-7 | few | - | TRBV11-3 | TGTGCCAGCAGCTTAGCGGGCTACGAGCAGTACTTC | CASSLAGYEQYF
TRBJ2-7 | once | TRBD1 | TRBV18 | TGTGCCAGCTCACCCAGGGGGAGCTCCTACGAGCAGTACTTC | CASSPRGSSYEQYF
TRBJ2-7 | - | TRBD2 | TRBV11-2 | TGTGCCAGCAGCTTAGGACTAGCGGCATCCTACGAGCAGTACTTC | CASSLGLAASYEQYF
TRBJ1-5 | - | - | TRBV5-6 | TGTGCCAGCAGCTCGGGACTACAGAATCAGCCCCAGCATTTT | CASSSGLQNQPQHF
TRBJ2-7 | - | TRBD1 | TRBV28 | TGTGCCAGTGGGGGGACAGGCTACTCCTACGAGCAGTACTTC | CASGGTGYSYEQYF
TRBJ2-6 | - | TRBD1 | TRBV29-1 | TGCAGCGTTGACCCAGGGAAGGGGGCATCTGGGGCCAACGTCCTGACTTTC | CSVDPGKGASGANVLTF
TRBJ2-5 | - | TRBD2 | TRBV2 | TGTGCCAGCAAATTGGGGGGTAGCGGGAGAGGAGAGACCCAGTACTTC | CASKLGGSGRGETQYF
TRBJ2-1 | once | - | TRBV7-2 | TGTGCCAGCAGCTTAGTTCCAGGGGTGGGTTACAATGAGCAGTTCTTC | CASSLVPGVGYNEQFF
TRBJ1-5 | - | TRBD1 | TRBV27 | TGTGCCAGCAGTTCGACAGGGTATCATCAGCCCCAGCATTTT | CASSSTGYHQPQHF
TRBJ2-1 | - | TRBD2 | TRBV19 | TGTGCCAGTAGTAAGCAGCGGGATAATGAGCAGTTCTTC | CASSKQRDNEQFF
TRBJ2-7 | - | - | TRBV19 | TGTGCCAGTAGGGGGGGAGTCGCCTACGAGCAGTACTTC | CASRGGVAYEQYF
TRBJ2-1 | - | TRBD2 | TRBV3-1/TRBV3-2 | TGTGCCAGCAGCCAAGAGATAGCGGGAGGGATTTACAATGAGCAGTTCTTC | CASSQEIAGGIYNEQFF
TRBJ1-4 | - | - | TRBV4-1 | TGCGCCAGCAGCCAAGGGGTGTGGAGAACTAATGAAAAACTGCTTTTT | CASSQGVWRTNEKLLF
TRBJ2-2 | - | - | TRBV6-4 | TGTGCCAGCAGCGAACAGGGTTTTGGTACCGGGGAGCTGTTTTTT | CASSEQGFGTGELFF
TRBJ2-3 | - | - | TRBV6-2/TRBV6-3 | TGTGCCAGCAGTTCCTCTAGCGACACAGATACGCAGTATTTT | CASSSSSDTDTQYF
TRBJ2-1 | - | - | TRBV6-5 | TGTGCCAGCAGTACCGGAGCGAGCTCCTACAATGAGCAGTTCTTC | CASSTGASSYNEQFF
TRBJ2-1 | - | TRBD2 | TRBV3-1/TRBV3-2 | TGTGCCAGCAGCCAAGATCTCGGGCGCGGGAGGGAACCCTACAATGAGCAGTTCTTC | CASSQDLGRGREPYNEQFF
TRBJ2-1 | medium-sized | - | TRBV19 | TGTGCCAGGTCGGCGGGGCCGAACGAACGGGAGAAAAATAAGTACAATGAGCAGTTCTTC | CARSAGPNEREKNKYNEQFF
TRBJ1-1 | - | - | TRBV9 | TGTGCCAGCAGCGCCGGGGGAGCAGAGAACACTGAAGCTTTCTTT | CASSAGGAENTEAFF
TRBJ1-3 | - | TRBD1 | TRBV20-1 | TGCAGTGCTAGTGACAGGGTTGGAAACACCATATATTTT | CSASDRVGNTIYF